The next 10 T cell receptor beta chains were all read from a single sample in a study of identical twins. TCRdb analysed the 5' RACE reads with MiXCR anew, one entry per CDR3 protein. In the table there are fewer than 350,000 distinct CDR3 sequences, less than 9% of which are singletons. Another study also made use of these data, one on yellow fever vaccine responses in identical twins.

The sample consisted of memory (CD45RO+) T cells sorted from blood. The receptors stem from a woman aged 18-35 years in good health.

The J gene is TRBJ1-5, the V gene TRBV28, with D uncertain. Germline V gene lookup returns CDR1 MDHEN and CDR2 SYDVKM. V was pared by 5 bases and J by 0 bases, with 14 bases between. The CDR3 runs to 16 residues. The CDR3 region has the DNA TGTGCCAGCAGTCTCACAGAGGGATATAGCAATCAGCCCCAGCATTTT. Amino acid sequence: CASSLTEGYSNQPQHF.

Only a few counts were recorded for this clonotype. The chain has TRBV20-1 and TRBJ1-2; the D is unclear. Trimming took off 2 bases at V and 2 bases at J, with 12 bases between the two ends. The CDR3 contains 14 residues. Germline loops: CDR1 DFQATT, CDR2 SNEGSKA (reference sequence). Here the CDR3 reads CSARLPSGNYGYTF. In DNA, the CDR3 is TGCAGTGCTAGACTGCCATCGGGGAACTATGGCTACACCTTC.

V gene TRBV5-1 combines with J gene TRBJ2-3; 9 nucleotides align to TRBD2. J was trimmed by 0 bases and V by 1 base; bases with no gene match: 12. There are 19 residues in the CDR3. CDR1 and CDR2 from the germline V gene are SGHRS and YFSETQ. The DNA for the CDR3 is TGCGCCAGCAGCTTGCCAATTATACTAGCGGGCGCTAGCACAGATACGCAGTATTTT. It specifies CASSLPIILAGASTDTQYF.

This chain connects TRBV18 to TRBJ1-1; D is undetermined. Germline V gene data show CDR1 as KGHSH and CDR2 as LQKENI. The CDR3 loop spans 15 amino acids. V lost 6 bases and J lost 11, with 25 bases in between. The CDR3 region is CASSPSPNQVGDAFF. CDR3 bases: TGTGCCAGCTCTCCAAGCCCCAACCAGGTGGGTGACGCTTTCTTT.

The rearrangement links TRBV27 to TRBJ1-2; a possible D gene is TRBD1 (5 bases). Trimming left V 6 bases short and J 1 base short, with 12 bases between. CDR1 and CDR2 from the germline V gene are MNHEY and SMNVEV (reference sequence). CDR3 size: 14 residues. The CDR3 sequence is CASRARQINYGYTF. The CDR3 nucleotides read TGTGCCAGCAGGGCTAGACAGATTAACTATGGCTACACCTTC.

The rearrangement uses TRBV24-1 and TRBJ2-3; no clear D. CDR1 KGHDR and CDR2 SFDVKD come from the germline V gene. Trimming shortened V by 4 bases and J by 9 bases, and 10 bases separated the two germline ends. The CDR3 consists of 12 residues. The CDR3 nucleotides read TGTGCCACCAGTGAAAGCCTATCAACGCAGTATTTT. Protein: CATSESLSTQYF.

The chain uses TRBV28 and TRBJ2-7; 7 nucleotides align to TRBD2. CDR1 MDHEN and CDR2 SYDVKM come from the germline V gene. The CDR3 spans 13 residues. The ends lost 8 bases at V and 4 bases at J; junction bases unmatched: 8. As DNA, the CDR3 is TGTGCCAGCGGTTCGGGGGGTACTTACGAGCAGTACGTC. Its protein product is CASGSGGTYEQYV.

The J gene is TRBJ2-5, the V gene TRBV28, with TRBD1 as a possible D gene (6 bases). Per germline, CDR1 MDHEN and CDR2 SYDVKM. Between the trimmed V and J ends, which lost 6 bases and 14 bases, there was a span of 28 bases. The CDR3 sequence is 15 residues long. CDR3 coding DNA: TGTGCCAGCAGGGGGGCTAGGGGGACCAGGGGCAGGTCCTACTTC. Protein: CASRGARGTRGRSYF.

The V call is TRBV12-3 or TRBV12-4, the J call TRBJ2-5; tentatively, D is TRBD1 or TRBD2 (7 bases each). The CDR3 sequence is 13 residues long. V lost 5 bases to trimming and J lost 5 bases, with 12 bases between them. In DNA, the CDR3 is TGTGCCAGCAGTATCAGGGGGGGGGAGACCCAGTACTTC. This sequence encodes CASSIRGGETQYF.

This chain links TRBV4-2 with TRBJ2-7, with D unclear. Per germline, CDR1 LGHNA and CDR2 YNFKEQ. V was pared by 0 bases and J by 2 bases, with 8 bases between. CDR3 length: 14 amino acids. The CDR3 sequence: CASSQEAIPYEQYF. The CDR3 coding sequence is TGTGCCAGCAGCCAAGAGGCAATACCCTACGAGCAGTACTTC.